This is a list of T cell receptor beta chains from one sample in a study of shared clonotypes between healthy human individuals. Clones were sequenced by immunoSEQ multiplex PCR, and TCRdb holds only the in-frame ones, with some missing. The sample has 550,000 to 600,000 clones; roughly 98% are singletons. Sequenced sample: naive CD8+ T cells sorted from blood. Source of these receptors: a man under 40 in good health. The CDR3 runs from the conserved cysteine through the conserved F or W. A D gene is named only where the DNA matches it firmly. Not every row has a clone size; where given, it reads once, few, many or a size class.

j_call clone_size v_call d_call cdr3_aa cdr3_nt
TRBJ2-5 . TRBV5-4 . CASSLAARGGYQETQYF TGTGCCAGCAGCTTGGCAGCCAGGGGTGGATACCAAGAGACCCAGTACTTC
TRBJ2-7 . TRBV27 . CASSPIGLTYEQYF TGTGCCAGCAGCCCGATTGGGCTGACCTACGAGCAGTACTTC
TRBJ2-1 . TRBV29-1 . CSVEDGARSNEQFF TGCAGCGTTGAAGATGGGGCAAGGTCTAATGAGCAGTTCTTC
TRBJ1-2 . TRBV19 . CASSIDSAGHSNYGYTF TGTGCCAGTAGTATAGACAGCGCGGGACACTCCAACTATGGCTACACCTTC
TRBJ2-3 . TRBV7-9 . CASSLAGAADTQYF TGTGCCAGCAGCTTAGCGGGGGCAGCAGATACGCAGTATTTT
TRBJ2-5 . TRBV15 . CATSRDVPADQETQYF TGTGCCACCAGCAGAGATGTCCCCGCAGACCAAGAGACCCAGTACTTC
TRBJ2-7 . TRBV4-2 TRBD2 CASSQDSASGILYEQYF TGTGCCAGCAGCCAAGATTCGGCTAGCGGGATACTCTACGAGCAGTACTTC
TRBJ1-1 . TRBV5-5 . CASSLFRGADTEAFF TGTGCCAGCAGCTTGTTTCGGGGCGCTGACACTGAAGCTTTCTTT
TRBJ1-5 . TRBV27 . CASAYNSNQPQHF TGTGCCAGCGCCTACAATAGCAATCAGCCCCAGCATTTT
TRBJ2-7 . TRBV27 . CASRTLQGIRTYEQYF TGTGCCAGCAGGACCCTTCAGGGGATAAGGACCTACGAGCAGTACTTC
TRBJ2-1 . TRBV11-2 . CASSFWDPNEQFF TGTGCCAGCAGCTTTTGGGACCCCAATGAGCAGTTCTTC
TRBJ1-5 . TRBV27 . CASSLGGWPPQHF TGTGCCAGCAGTTTAGGGGGCTGGCCGCCCCAGCATTTT
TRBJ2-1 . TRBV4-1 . CASSHRMSSYNEQFF TGCGCCAGCAGCCACCGAATGAGCTCCTACAATGAGCAGTTCTTC
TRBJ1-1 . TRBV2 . CASSETGTEAFF TGTGCCAGCAGTGAAACGGGAACTGAAGCTTTCTTT
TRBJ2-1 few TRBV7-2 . CASSLATTEYNEQFF TGTGCCAGCAGCTTAGCCACCACCGAGTACAATGAGCAGTTCTTC
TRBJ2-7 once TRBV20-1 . CSAREGYEQYF TGCAGTGCTCGCGAGGGGTACGAGCAGTACTTC
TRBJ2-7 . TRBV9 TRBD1 CASSAGGTGANEQYF TGTGCCAGCAGCGCCGGGGGGACAGGGGCGAACGAGCAGTACTTC
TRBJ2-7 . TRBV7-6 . CASSLGGTASYEQYF TGTGCCAGCAGCTTAGGGGGGACGGCTTCCTACGAGCAGTACTTC
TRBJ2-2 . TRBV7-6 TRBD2 CASSLDRASGMQLFF TGTGCCAGCAGCTTAGACCGCGCTAGCGGGATGCAGCTGTTTTTT
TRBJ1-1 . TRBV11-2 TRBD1 CASSTTAGTGGTNTEAFF TGTGCCAGCAGCACAACCGCCGGGACAGGGGGCACGAACACTGAAGCTTTCTTT
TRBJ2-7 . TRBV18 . CASSSTSLSYEQYF TGTGCCAGCTCATCGACCTCCCTCTCCTACGAGCAGTACTTC
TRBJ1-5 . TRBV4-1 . CASSADSTYSNQPQHF TGCGCCAGCAGCGCAGACAGCACCTATAGCAATCAGCCCCAGCATTTT
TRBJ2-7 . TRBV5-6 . CASSLAFSSYGQYF TGTGCCAGCAGCTTGGCGTTCAGCTCCTACGGGCAGTACTTC
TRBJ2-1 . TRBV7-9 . CASSSAWGVIEQFF TGTGCCAGCAGCTCCGCGTGGGGGGTTATTGAGCAGTTCTTC
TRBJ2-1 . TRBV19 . CASSIDYGDYNEQFF TGTGCCAGTAGTATAGATTACGGAGACTACAATGAGCAGTTCTTC
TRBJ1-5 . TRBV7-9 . CASSLARNQPQHF TGTGCCAGCAGCTTAGCGAGGAATCAGCCCCAGCATTTT
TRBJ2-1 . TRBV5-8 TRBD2 CASSLGVAGNNEQFF TGTGCCAGCAGCTTGGGGGTAGCGGGGAACAATGAGCAGTTCTTC
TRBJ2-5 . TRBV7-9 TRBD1 CASSLGQGMYF TGTGCCAGCAGCTTAGGACAGGGGATGTACTTC
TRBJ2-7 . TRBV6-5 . CASNRHRLYYEQYF TGTGCCAGCAACCGACACCGCCTTTACTACGAGCAGTACTTC
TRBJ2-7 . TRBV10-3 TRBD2 CAISEGGRSGYEQYF TGTGCCATCAGTGAAGGCGGGAGAAGTGGGTACGAGCAGTACTTC
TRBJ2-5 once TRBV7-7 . CASSSEVVGKTQYF TGTGCCAGCAGCTCAGAGGTCGTCGGAAAGACCCAGTACTTC
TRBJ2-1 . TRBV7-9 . CASSLGGRVSSYNEQFF TGTGCCAGCAGCTTAGGCGGAAGGGTTAGCTCCTACAATGAGCAGTTCTTC
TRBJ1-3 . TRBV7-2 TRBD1 CASTPDRGFGNTIYF TGTGCCAGCACCCCGGACAGGGGTTTTGGAAACACCATATATTTT
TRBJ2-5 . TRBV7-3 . CASSLRLGETQYF TGTGCCAGCAGCCTCCGGCTGGGGGAGACCCAGTACTTC
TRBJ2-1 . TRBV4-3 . CASSQFGGSSYNEQFF TGCGCCAGCAGCCAATTCGGTGGGAGCTCCTACAATGAGCAGTTCTTC
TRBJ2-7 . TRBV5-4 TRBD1 CASSSTGTGRYEQYF TGTGCCAGCAGCAGCACCGGGACAGGACGCTACGAGCAGTACTTC
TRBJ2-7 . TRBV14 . CASSSVALPLYEQYF TGTGCCAGCTCGTCTGTGGCGCTCCCCCTATACGAGCAGTACTTC
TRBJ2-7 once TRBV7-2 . CASSFPGQSYEQYF TGTGCCAGCAGCTTCCCTGGACAGTCCTACGAGCAGTACTTC
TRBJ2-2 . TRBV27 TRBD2 CASSLSSEAGANTGELFF TGTGCCAGCAGTTTATCATCGGAAGCGGGAGCGAACACCGGGGAGCTGTTTTTT
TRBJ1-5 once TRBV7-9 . CASSLTSAGLNQPQHF TGTGCCAGCAGCTTAACTTCGGCAGGGCTAAATCAGCCCCAGCATTTT
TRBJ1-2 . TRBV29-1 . CSVEGHVLNYGYTF TGCAGCGTTGAAGGGCACGTCCTCAACTATGGCTACACCTTC
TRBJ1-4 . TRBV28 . CASRTYGRGTEKLFF TGTGCCAGCAGGACATATGGGAGAGGGACTGAAAAACTGTTTTTT
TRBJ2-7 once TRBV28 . CASSYRVGEQYF TGTGCCAGCAGTTACAGGGTAGGCGAGCAGTACTTC
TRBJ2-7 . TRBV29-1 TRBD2 CSVEDRGTSGSYEQYF TGCAGCGTTGAAGATAGAGGGACTAGCGGGAGCTACGAGCAGTACTTC
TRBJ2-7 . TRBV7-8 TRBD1 CASSLPLGQGIHEQYF TGTGCCAGCAGCCTGCCCCTTGGACAGGGTATCCACGAGCAGTACTTC
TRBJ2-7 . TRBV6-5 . CASSYSSSYEQYF TGTGCCAGCAGTTACTCTTCCAGCTACGAGCAGTACTTC
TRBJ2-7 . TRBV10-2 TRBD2 CASSEGGGFSYEQYF TGCGCCAGCAGTGAGGGGGGGGGTTTCAGCTACGAGCAGTACTTC
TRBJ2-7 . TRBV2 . CASSEFAESSYEQYF TGTGCCAGCAGTGAATTTGCCGAAAGCTCCTACGAGCAGTACTTC
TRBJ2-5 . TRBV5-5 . CASSLVGGETQYF TGTGCCAGCAGCTTGGTGGGGGGTGAGACCCAGTACTTC
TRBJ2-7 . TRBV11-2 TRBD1 CASSSLGDRAYEQYF TGTGCCAGCAGCTCCCTGGGGGACAGGGCCTACGAGCAGTACTTC